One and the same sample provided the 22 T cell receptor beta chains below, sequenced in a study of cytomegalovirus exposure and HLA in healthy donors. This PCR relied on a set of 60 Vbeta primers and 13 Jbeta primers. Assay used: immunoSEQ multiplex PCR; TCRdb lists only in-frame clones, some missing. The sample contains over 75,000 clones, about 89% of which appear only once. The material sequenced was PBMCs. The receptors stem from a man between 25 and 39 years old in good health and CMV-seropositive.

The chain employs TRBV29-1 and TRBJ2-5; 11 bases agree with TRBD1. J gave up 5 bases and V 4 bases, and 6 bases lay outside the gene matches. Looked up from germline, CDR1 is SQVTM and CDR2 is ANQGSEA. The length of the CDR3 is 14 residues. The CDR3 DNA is TGCAGCGTTGGGACAGGGGGCGGGTGGGAGACCCAGTACTTC. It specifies CSVGTGGGWETQYF.

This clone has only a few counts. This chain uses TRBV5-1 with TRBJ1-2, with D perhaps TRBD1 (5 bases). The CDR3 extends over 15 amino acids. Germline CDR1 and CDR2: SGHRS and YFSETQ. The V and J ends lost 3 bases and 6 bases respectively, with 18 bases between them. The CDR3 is CASSSVTQGYDGYTF. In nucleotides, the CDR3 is TGCGCCAGCAGCTCAGTGACCCAGGGCTACGATGGCTACACCTTC.

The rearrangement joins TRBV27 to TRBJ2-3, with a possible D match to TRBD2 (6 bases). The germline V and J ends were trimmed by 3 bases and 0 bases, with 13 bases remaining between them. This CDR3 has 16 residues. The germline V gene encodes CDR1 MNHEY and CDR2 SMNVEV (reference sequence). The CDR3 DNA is TGTGCCAGCAGTTTCCCACCGGGGGAAAGCACAGATACGCAGTATTTT. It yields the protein CASSFPPGESTDTQYF.

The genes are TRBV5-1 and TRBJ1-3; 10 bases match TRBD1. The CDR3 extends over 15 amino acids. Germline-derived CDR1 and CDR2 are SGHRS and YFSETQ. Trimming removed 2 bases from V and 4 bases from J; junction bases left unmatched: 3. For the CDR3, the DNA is TGCGCCAGCAGCTTAGGGACAGGGGACGGAAACACCATATATTTT. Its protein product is CASSLGTGDGNTIYF.

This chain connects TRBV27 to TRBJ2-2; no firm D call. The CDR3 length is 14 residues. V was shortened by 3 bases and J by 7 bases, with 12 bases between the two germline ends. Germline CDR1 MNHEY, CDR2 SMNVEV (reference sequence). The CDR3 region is CASSFQASRGELFF. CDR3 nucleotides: TGTGCCAGCAGTTTTCAGGCGTCCCGCGGGGAGCTGTTTTTT.

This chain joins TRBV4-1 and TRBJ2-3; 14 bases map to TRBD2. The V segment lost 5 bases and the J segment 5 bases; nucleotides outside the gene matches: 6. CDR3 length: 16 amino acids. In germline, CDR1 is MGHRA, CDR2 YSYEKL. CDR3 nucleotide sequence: TGCGCCAGCAGCGGACCGGGACTAGCGGGAGAAGATACGCAGTATTTT. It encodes CASSGPGLAGEDTQYF.

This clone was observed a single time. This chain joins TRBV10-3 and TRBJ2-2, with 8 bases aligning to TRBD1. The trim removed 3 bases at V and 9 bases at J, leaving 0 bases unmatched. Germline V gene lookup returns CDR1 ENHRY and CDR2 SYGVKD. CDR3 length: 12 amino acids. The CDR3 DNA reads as TGTGCCATCAGTGACAGGGGGCGGGAGCTGTTTTTT. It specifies CAISDRGRELFF.

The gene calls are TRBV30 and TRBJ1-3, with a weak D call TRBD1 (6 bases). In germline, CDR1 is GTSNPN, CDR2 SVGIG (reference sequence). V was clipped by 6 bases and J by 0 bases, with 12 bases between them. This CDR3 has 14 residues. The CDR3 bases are TGTGCCTGTTCACAGGGTTACTCTGGAAACACCATATATTTT. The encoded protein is CACSQGYSGNTIYF.

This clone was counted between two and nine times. CDR3 sequence reads: CASSDTGTGDNEQFF. For the CDR3, the DNA is TGTGCCAGCAGTGACACCGGGACAGGGGACAATGAGCAGTTCTTC. The gene calls are TRBV6-6 and TRBJ2-1; 10 bases fit TRBD1. The CDR3 has 15 residues. The ends lost 5 bases at V and 5 bases at J; junction bases unmatched: 6. Germline loops: CDR1 MNHNY, CDR2 SVGAGI (reference sequence).

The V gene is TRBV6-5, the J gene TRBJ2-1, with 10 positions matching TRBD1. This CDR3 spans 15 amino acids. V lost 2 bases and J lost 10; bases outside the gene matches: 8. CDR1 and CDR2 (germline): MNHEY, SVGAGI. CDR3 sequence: CASSYRDRGFTEQFF. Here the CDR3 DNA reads TGTGCCAGCAGTTACCGGGACAGGGGCTTTACGGAGCAGTTCTTC.

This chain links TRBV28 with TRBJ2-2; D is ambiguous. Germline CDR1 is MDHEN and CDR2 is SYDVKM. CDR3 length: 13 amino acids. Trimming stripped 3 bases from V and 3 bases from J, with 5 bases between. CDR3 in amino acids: CASSFSDTGELFF. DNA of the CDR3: TGTGCCAGCAGTTTCTCAGACACCGGGGAGCTGTTTTTT.

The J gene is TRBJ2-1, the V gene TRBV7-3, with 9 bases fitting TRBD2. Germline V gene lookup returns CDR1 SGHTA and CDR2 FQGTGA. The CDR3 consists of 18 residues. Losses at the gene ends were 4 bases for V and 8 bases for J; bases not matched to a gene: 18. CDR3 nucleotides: TGTGCCAGCAGCTCCAACCCCCTGGCGGGAGGGCCGGGATATGAGCAGTTCTTC. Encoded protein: CASSSNPLAGGPGYEQFF.

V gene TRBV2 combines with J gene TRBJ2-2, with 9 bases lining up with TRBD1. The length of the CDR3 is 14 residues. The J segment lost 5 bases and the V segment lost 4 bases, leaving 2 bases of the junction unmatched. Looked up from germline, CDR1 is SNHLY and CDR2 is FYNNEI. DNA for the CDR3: TGTGCCAGCAGTGGGACAGGGGCTACCGGGGAGCTGTTTTTT. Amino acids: CASSGTGATGELFF.

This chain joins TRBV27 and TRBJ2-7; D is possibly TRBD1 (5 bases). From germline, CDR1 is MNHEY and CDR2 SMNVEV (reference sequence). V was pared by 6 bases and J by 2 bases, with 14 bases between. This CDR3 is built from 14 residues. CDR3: CASSTTASAYEQYF. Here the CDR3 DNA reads TGTGCCAGCAGCACGACAGCCTCGGCCTACGAGCAGTACTTC.

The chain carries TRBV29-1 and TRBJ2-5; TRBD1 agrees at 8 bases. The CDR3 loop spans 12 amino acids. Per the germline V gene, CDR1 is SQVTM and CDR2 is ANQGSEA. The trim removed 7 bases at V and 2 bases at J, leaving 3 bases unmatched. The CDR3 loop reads CSGGQEQETQYF. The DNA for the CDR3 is TGCAGCGGGGGACAGGAACAAGAGACCCAGTACTTC.

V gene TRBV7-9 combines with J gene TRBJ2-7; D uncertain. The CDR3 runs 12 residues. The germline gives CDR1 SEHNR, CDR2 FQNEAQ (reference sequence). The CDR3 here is CSGEMARWEQYF. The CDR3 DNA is TGTTCCGGAGAGATGGCCCGTTGGGAGCAGTACTTC.

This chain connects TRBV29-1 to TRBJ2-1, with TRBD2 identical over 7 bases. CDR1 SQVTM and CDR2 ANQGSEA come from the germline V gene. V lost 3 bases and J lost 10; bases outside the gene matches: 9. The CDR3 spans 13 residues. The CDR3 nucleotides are TGCAGCGTTGACAGGCGGGAGCTAAAAGAGCAGTTCTTC. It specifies CSVDRRELKEQFF.

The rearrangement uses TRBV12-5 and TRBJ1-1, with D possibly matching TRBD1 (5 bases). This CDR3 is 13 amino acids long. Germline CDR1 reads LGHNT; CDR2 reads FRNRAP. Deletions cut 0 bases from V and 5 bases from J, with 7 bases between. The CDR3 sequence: CASGLVPGTEAFF. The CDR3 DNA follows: TGTGCTAGTGGTTTGGTACCAGGGACTGAAGCTTTCTTT.

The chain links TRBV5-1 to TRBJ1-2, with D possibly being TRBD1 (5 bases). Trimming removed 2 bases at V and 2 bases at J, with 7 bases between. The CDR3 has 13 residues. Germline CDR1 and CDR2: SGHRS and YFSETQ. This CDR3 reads CASSFAGNYGYTF. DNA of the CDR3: TGCGCCAGCAGCTTCGCAGGGAACTATGGCTACACCTTC.

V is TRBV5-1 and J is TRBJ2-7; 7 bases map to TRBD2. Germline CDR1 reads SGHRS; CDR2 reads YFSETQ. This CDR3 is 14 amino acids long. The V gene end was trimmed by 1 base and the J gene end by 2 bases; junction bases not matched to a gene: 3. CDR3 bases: TGCGCCAGCAGCTTGATTGCGGGGGCCTACGAGCAGTACTTC. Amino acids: CASSLIAGAYEQYF.

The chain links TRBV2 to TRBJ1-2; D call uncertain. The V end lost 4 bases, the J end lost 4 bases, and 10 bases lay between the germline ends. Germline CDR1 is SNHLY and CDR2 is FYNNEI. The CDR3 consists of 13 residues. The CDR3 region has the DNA TGTGCCAGCAGTGGCGGGTTGATCTATGGCTACACCTTC. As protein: CASSGGLIYGYTF.

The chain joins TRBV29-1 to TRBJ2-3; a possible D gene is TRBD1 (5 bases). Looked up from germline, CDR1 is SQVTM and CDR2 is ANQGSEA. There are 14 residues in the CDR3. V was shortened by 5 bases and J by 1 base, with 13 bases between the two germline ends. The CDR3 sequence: CSVNRLGGTDTQYF. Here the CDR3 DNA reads TGCAGCGTTAATCGGTTAGGGGGCACAGATACGCAGTATTTT.